A selection of T cell receptor beta chains follows, all from one sample in a study of cytomegalovirus exposure and HLA in healthy donors. Here immunoSEQ multiplex PCR was the method, and the copy in TCRdb shows in-frame clones only, minus some. The table records fewer than 150,000 clones, 75% of them present only once. Sequenced sample: PBMCs. Every receptor here comes from a man between 25 and 39 years old in good health and CMV-seronegative. Each CDR3 is given with its conserved first and last residue. The D gene is left open where the match is weak.

D	J	V	CDR3
.	TRBJ2-1	TRBV29-1	CSVEGRGRDEQFF
TRBD1	TRBJ2-6	TRBV27	CASSGRGGAGSPSRSGANVLTF
TRBD2	TRBJ2-7	TRBV6-5	CASSYMTSGYYEQYF
.	TRBJ1-1	TRBV5-8	CASSLAFLEAFF
.	TRBJ2-7	TRBV28	CASSLTGLGGEQYF
.	TRBJ1-2	TRBV7-8	CASSFRDYGYTF
.	TRBJ1-4	TRBV7-9	CASSLGNRLEKLFF
TRBD2	TRBJ2-1	TRBV29-1	CSVDGSGARSYNEQFF
TRBD2	TRBJ2-7	TRBV30	CAWSGTSGSSYEQYF
.	TRBJ2-3	TRBV5-4	CASSWWGGTDTQYF
.	TRBJ1-1	TRBV4-2	CASSQGGVVGAFF
TRBD1	TRBJ2-7	TRBV5-1	CASSVRDSYYEQYF
TRBD2	TRBJ2-7	TRBV9	CASSVAVGSGSYEQYF
.	TRBJ1-5	TRBV28	CASSLRVKPQHF
TRBD2	TRBJ2-7	TRBV29-1	CSGGSGRGSYEQYF
TRBD2	TRBJ2-1	TRBV30	CAWSVFAGGPLDEQFF
TRBD1	TRBJ2-7	TRBV18	CASSPPGTGAGVQYF
TRBD2	TRBJ2-5	TRBV7-6	CASSLRAGGQEETQYF
TRBD1	TRBJ1-6	TRBV6-5	CASRIRTGLGAPLHF
.	TRBJ1-1	TRBV7-9	CASSLAQGRTEAFF
.	TRBJ2-2	TRBV9	CASSVVVQGLNTGELFF
.	TRBJ2-7	TRBV4-3	CASSQDPGVYYEQYF
.	TRBJ2-1	TRBV25-1	CASTGIREQFF
.	TRBJ2-7	TRBV7-2	CASRGVPANEQYF
.	TRBJ1-2	TRBV28	CASSLRRDNYGYTF
TRBD1	TRBJ1-1	TRBV5-4	CASRATGGRDTEAFF
TRBD2	TRBJ2-5	TRBV6-5	CASRGTFSGAETQYF